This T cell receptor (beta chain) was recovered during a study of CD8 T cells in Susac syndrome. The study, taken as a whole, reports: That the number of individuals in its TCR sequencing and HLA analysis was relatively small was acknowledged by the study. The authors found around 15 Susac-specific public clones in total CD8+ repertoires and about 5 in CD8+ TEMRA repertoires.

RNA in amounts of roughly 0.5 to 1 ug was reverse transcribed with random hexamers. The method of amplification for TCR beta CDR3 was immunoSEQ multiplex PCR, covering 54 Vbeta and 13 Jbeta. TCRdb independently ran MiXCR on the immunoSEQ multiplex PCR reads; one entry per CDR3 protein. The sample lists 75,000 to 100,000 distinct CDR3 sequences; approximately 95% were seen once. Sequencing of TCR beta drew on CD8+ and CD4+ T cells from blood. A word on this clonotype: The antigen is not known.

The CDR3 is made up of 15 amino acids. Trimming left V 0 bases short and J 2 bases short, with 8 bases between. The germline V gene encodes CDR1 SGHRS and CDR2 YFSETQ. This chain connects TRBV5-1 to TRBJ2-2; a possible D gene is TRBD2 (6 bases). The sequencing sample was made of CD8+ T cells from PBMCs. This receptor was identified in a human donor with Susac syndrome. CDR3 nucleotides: TGCGCCAGCAGCTTGGTAGCGGTTAACACCGGGGAGCTGTTTTTT. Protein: CASSLVAVNTGELFF.